The T cell receptor (beta chain) under discussion was sequenced for a study of OX40 agonist ivuxolimab in advanced cancers. Across the whole study: Dose-escalation subjects each had hepatocellular carcinoma, melanoma, renal cell or head and neck cancer.

This table comes from immunoSEQ multiplex PCR, and its TCRdb copy is limited to in-frame clones, with some not included. Among about 48,000 clones listed, 70% to 80% were seen once. Study-level findings and limits: Some nonresponders likewise displayed low normalized T-cell clonal expansion. Clonal expansion from baseline to week 6 occurred in both CD4+ and CD8+ T cells.

As to this clone: Its specificity is unknown.

This CDR3 contains 16 residues. The germline CDR1 and CDR2 sequences are LGHNA and YNFKEQ. V lost 0 bases and J 9 bases, leaving 15 bases between the germline ends. The chain is built from TRBV4-2 and TRBJ1-6; D gene unclear. The sample consisted of CD4+ or CD8+ T cells sorted from blood, taken in a trial of the OX40 agonist ivuxolimab. This clonotype originated in an adult with an advanced solid tumor such as melanoma, head and neck, liver or kidney cancer. CDR3 protein: CASSQDSERAGSPLHF. CDR3 sequence (DNA): TGTGCCAGCAGCCAAGATTCTGAAAGGGCCGGTTCACCCCTCCACTTT.